The next 10 T cell receptor beta chains were all read from a single sample in a study of cytomegalovirus exposure and HLA in healthy donors. This PCR relied on a set of 60 Vbeta primers and 13 Jbeta primers. Assay: immunoSEQ multiplex PCR; the TCRdb copy retains only in-frame clones and omits some. The sample contains 180,000 or so clones, just under 80% of which appear only once. Sequenced sample: PBMCs. The receptors here all came from a female donor in good health and CMV-seronegative.

The chain carries TRBV5-1 and TRBJ1-1; D remains ambiguous. This CDR3 is built from 15 residues. Trimming took off 0 bases at V and 1 base at J, with 10 bases between the two ends. CDR1 is SGHRS, CDR2 YFSETQ, per germline. CDR3 sequence reads: CASSLDGRENTEAFF. Written as DNA, the CDR3 is TGCGCCAGCAGCTTGGATGGGAGGGAGAACACTGAAGCTTTCTTT.

This clone was observed once. The chain combines TRBV5-3 with TRBJ2-5; D perhaps matches TRBD2 (6 bases). TRBV5-3 is placed among ORFs of uncertain function. The CDR3 covers 15 residues. Trimming pared 5 bases from V and 7 bases from J, leaving 21 bases between. The CDR3 DNA sequence: TGTGCCAGAAGGTGGAGGGACTTTGAAGAAGGGACCCAGTACTTC. It specifies CARRWRDFEEGTQYF.

V and J are TRBV6-5 and TRBJ2-1; TRBD1 might be the D (6 bases). Germline CDR1 and CDR2: MNHEY and SVGAGI. The CDR3 contains 14 residues. The ends were cut back, 6 bases at V and 3 bases at J, with 12 bases in the middle. In DNA form, the CDR3 reads TGTGCCAGCAGAGAGGGGACATACTACAATGAGCAGTTCTTC. This translates into CASREGTYYNEQFF.

The chain uses TRBV7-9 and TRBJ1-5; D not certain. From germline, CDR1 is SEHNR and CDR2 FQNEAQ (reference sequence). This CDR3 has 14 residues. V dropped 2 bases and J dropped 10 bases, with 15 bases sitting between them. The CDR3 coding sequence is TGTGCCAGCAGCTTAAAAGCCGACACCTCACCCCAGCATTTT. Translated: CASSLKADTSPQHF.

This clone occurred a few times. This chain uses TRBV5-4 with TRBJ1-4; 8 positions agree with TRBD1. V shed 2 bases and J 7 bases; nucleotides not matched to a gene: 7. The CDR3 totals 15 residues. Germline V gene lookup returns CDR1 SGHNT and CDR2 YYREEE (reference sequence). In DNA form, the CDR3 reads TGTGCCAGCAGCTTAATGGCAGGGGGCCGTGAAAAACTGTTTTTT. Amino acids: CASSLMAGGREKLFF.

The chain combines TRBV29-1 with TRBJ1-1, with D maybe TRBD1 (5 bases). This CDR3 contains 13 residues. V was trimmed by 2 bases and J by 0 bases, leaving 7 bases between them. CDR1 is SQVTM, CDR2 ANQGSEA, per germline. For the CDR3, the DNA is TGCAGCGTTGAATCAGGGATGAACACTGAAGCTTTCTTT. This encodes CSVESGMNTEAFF.

The V gene is TRBV27, the J gene TRBJ2-7; a possible D gene is TRBD1 (5 bases). Between the trimmed V and J ends, which lost 4 bases and 5 bases, there was a span of 24 bases. Germline V gene lookup returns CDR1 MNHEY and CDR2 SMNVEV (reference sequence). There are 17 residues in the CDR3. The CDR3 nucleotides are TGTGCCAGCAGTTCCCCCTTGATTTCAGGGATTATGGACGAGCAGTACTTC. Translation gives CASSSPLISGIMDEQYF.

This clone has more than one count but fewer than ten. The chain is built from TRBV7-9 and TRBJ2-5; 12 positions agree with TRBD2. J lost 2 bases, V lost 5 bases, and 15 bases had no gene match. CDR1 is SEHNR, CDR2 FQNEAQ, per germline (reference sequence). This CDR3 has 19 amino acids. CDR3 DNA sequence: TGTGCCAGCAGCCGGCCCCTAGCGGGAGGGCCAGTGGGGCAAGAGACCCAGTACTTC. Amino acids: CASSRPLAGGPVGQETQYF.

The chain employs TRBV4-1 and TRBJ2-2; TRBD2 agrees at 13 bases. CDR1 and CDR2 (germline): MGHRA, YSYEKL. V lost 4 bases to trimming and J lost 6 bases; unmatched junction nucleotides: 8. The CDR3 is 17 residues long. DNA for the CDR3: TGCGCCAGCAGCCCCAGACTAGCGGGAGGAGGCGCCGGGGAGCTGTTTTTT. It specifies CASSPRLAGGGAGELFF.

This sequence joins TRBV11-1 and TRBJ2-2; D not certain. The V end was cut by 1 base, the J end by 4 bases, with 4 bases between. The germline V gene has CDR1 SGHAT and CDR2 FQDESV (reference sequence). The CDR3 extends over 13 amino acids. The CDR3 DNA sequence: TGTGCCAGCAGCTTAGTCTTCACCGGGGAGCTGTTTTTT. It yields the protein CASSLVFTGELFF.